This is a list of T cell receptor beta chains from one sample in a study of control samples from healthy donors and cancer patients. Sequencing was performed with immunoSEQ multiplex PCR; in TCRdb, only in-frame clones are kept and a portion is missing. The sample contains 130,000 or so clones, roughly 89% of which appear only once. Sample: blood. The receptors were sampled from a man aged 18 to 29 in good health. CDR3s include the opening cysteine and the closing phenylalanine or tryptophan. A D gene is named only where the DNA matches it firmly. Clone size is not always given. Where it is, it says once, few, many or a class for expanded clones.

v_gene: TRBV6-6; abundance: .; d_gene: .; j_gene: TRBJ2-2; CDR3aa: CASSKPGGAGHGELFF; CDR3nt: TGTGCCAGCAGCAAACCAGGGGGGGCCGGTCACGGGGAGCTGTTTTTT
v_gene: TRBV3-1/TRBV3-2; abundance: .; d_gene: .; j_gene: TRBJ2-4; CDR3aa: CASRGGRMAKNIQYF; CDR3nt: TGTGCCTCCAGGGGGGGGCGAATGGCCAAAAACATTCAGTACTTC
v_gene: TRBV5-6; abundance: .; d_gene: .; j_gene: TRBJ2-6; CDR3aa: CASSFSGANVLTF; CDR3nt: TGTGCCAGCAGCTTCTCTGGGGCCAACGTCCTGACTTTC
v_gene: TRBV6-2/TRBV6-3; abundance: .; d_gene: TRBD1; j_gene: TRBJ2-7; CDR3aa: CASSFGQGRRPYF; CDR3nt: TGTGCCAGCAGCTTCGGACAGGGACGACGACCGTACTTC
v_gene: TRBV11-2; abundance: .; d_gene: .; j_gene: TRBJ1-2; CDR3aa: CASSGASRYGYTF; CDR3nt: TGTGCCAGCAGCGGGGCAAGTCGCTATGGCTACACCTTC
v_gene: TRBV5-1; abundance: .; d_gene: .; j_gene: TRBJ2-7; CDR3aa: CASSQLTGYEQYF; CDR3nt: TGCGCCAGCAGCCAGCTAACAGGGTACGAGCAGTACTTC
v_gene: TRBV15; abundance: once; d_gene: .; j_gene: TRBJ2-3; CDR3aa: CATSSHGPSTDTQYF; CDR3nt: TGTGCCACCAGCAGCCACGGGCCCAGCACAGATACGCAGTATTTT
v_gene: TRBV6-5; abundance: .; d_gene: .; j_gene: TRBJ1-1; CDR3aa: CASSYLRASTEAFF; CDR3nt: TGTGCCAGCAGTTACTTGAGGGCCAGCACTGAAGCTTTCTTT
v_gene: TRBV6-2/TRBV6-3; abundance: .; d_gene: .; j_gene: TRBJ2-7; CDR3aa: CASSRSLFLANAYEQYF; CDR3nt: TGTGCCAGCAGCCGCTCATTATTCCTAGCCAACGCCTACGAGCAGTACTTC
v_gene: TRBV7-9; abundance: .; d_gene: .; j_gene: TRBJ1-2; CDR3aa: CASSLGDGVYGYTF; CDR3nt: TGTGCCAGCAGCTTAGGCGATGGGGTCTATGGCTACACCTTC
v_gene: TRBV11-2; abundance: .; d_gene: .; j_gene: TRBJ2-4; CDR3aa: CASSLLAKNIQYF; CDR3nt: TGTGCCAGCAGCTTATTAGCCAAAAACATTCAGTACTTC
v_gene: TRBV6-2/TRBV6-3; abundance: .; d_gene: .; j_gene: TRBJ2-1; CDR3aa: CASSYSGGLNEQFF; CDR3nt: TGTGCCAGCAGTTACTCGGGGGGGCTGAATGAGCAGTTCTTC
v_gene: TRBV6-5; abundance: .; d_gene: TRBD1; j_gene: TRBJ2-7; CDR3aa: CASSSLQGWDEQYF; CDR3nt: TGTGCCAGCAGTTCCTTACAGGGGTGGGACGAGCAGTACTTC
v_gene: TRBV6-2/TRBV6-3; abundance: .; d_gene: .; j_gene: TRBJ1-2; CDR3aa: CASSYSGRNYGYTF; CDR3nt: TGTGCCAGCAGTTACTCGGGCCGAAACTATGGCTACACCTTC